These 19 T cell receptor beta chains were sequenced from one sample in a study of blood T cell repertoires in COVID-19. The method was immunoSEQ multiplex PCR; TCRdb's version includes in-frame clones alone and lacks a portion of them. This table holds 350,000 to 500,000 clones, approximately 90% found once. Sequencing was carried out using PBMCs or T cells enriched from blood (not recorded which). The receptors derive from a woman aged 18-29 years who had been exposed to COVID-19.

The rearrangement uses TRBV13 and TRBJ1-6; TRBD1 aligns across 7 bases. V lost 1 base and J lost 7; bases outside the gene matches: 7. This CDR3 has 16 amino acids. The germline CDR1 and CDR2 sequences are PRHDT and FYEKMQ (reference sequence). This chain's CDR3 is CASSLDPGQRNSPLHF. For the CDR3, the DNA is TGTGCCAGCAGCTTAGACCCGGGACAGCGAAATTCACCCCTCCACTTT.

V is TRBV7-2 and J is TRBJ2-3; D remains unclear. The CDR3 is made up of 14 amino acids. Per germline, CDR1 SGHTA and CDR2 FQGNSA. Trimming stripped 5 bases from V and 0 bases from J, with 9 bases between. This CDR3 is CASSTSASTDTQYF. In nucleotides, the CDR3 is TGTGCCAGCAGCACCAGTGCTAGCACAGATACGCAGTATTTT.

The V and J genes are TRBV28 and TRBJ1-5; the match to TRBD1 covers 7 bases. CDR1 and CDR2 from the germline V gene are MDHEN and SYDVKM. V shed 4 bases and J 5 bases; nucleotides not matched to a gene: 14. The length of the CDR3 is 17 residues. CDR3 coding DNA: TGTGCCAGCAGTTCTACTGGACAGGTTTCTTGGTATCAGCCCCAGCATTTT. Translating it yields CASSSTGQVSWYQPQHF.

This chain connects TRBV28 to TRBJ1-6, with 8 bases fitting TRBD1. The V gene end was trimmed by 1 base and the J gene end by 7 bases; junction bases not matched to a gene: 3. Per germline, CDR1 MDHEN and CDR2 SYDVKM. This CDR3 comprises 15 residues. In DNA, the CDR3 is TGTGCCAGCAGTTTATTTAGGACAGGGAATTCACCCCTCCACTTT. This sequence encodes CASSLFRTGNSPLHF.

This sequence joins TRBV28 and TRBJ1-5; D not resolved. This CDR3 has 16 amino acids. Germline values: CDR1 MDHEN, CDR2 SYDVKM. Trimming took off 2 bases at V and 6 bases at J, with 17 bases between the two ends. CDR3 sequence reads: CASSLGGQVGFQPQHF. CDR3 bases: TGTGCCAGCAGTTTAGGCGGGCAGGTGGGGTTTCAGCCCCAGCATTTT. The full variable domain, its missing parts supplied by reference TRBV28 and TRBJ1-5, is DVKVTQSSRYLVKRTGEKVFLECVQDMDHENMFWYRQDPGLGLRLIYFSYDVKMKEKGDIPEGYSVSREKKERFSLILESASTNQTSMYLCASSLGGQVGFQPQHFGDGTRLSIL.

The gene calls are TRBV14 and TRBJ1-2; TRBD1 aligns across 11 bases. The CDR3 length is 16 residues. Trimming at V came to 1 base and at J to 4 bases, leaving 5 bases not matched to a gene. The germline V gene encodes CDR1 SGHDN and CDR2 FVKESK. DNA of the CDR3: TGTGCCAGCAGCCAAGCAGGGACAGGGGGTGCCTATGGCTACACCTTC. Translating gives CASSQAGTGGAYGYTF.

The chain joins TRBV12-3 or TRBV12-4 to TRBJ2-4, with a possible D match to TRBD1 (6 bases). The ends were cut back, 3 bases at V and 6 bases at J, with 9 bases in the middle. This CDR3 region has 13 residues. CDR3 in amino acids: CASSLGAGNIQYF. Here the CDR3 DNA reads TGTGCCAGCAGTTTGGGGGCAGGAAACATTCAGTACTTC.

The chain couples TRBV12-3 or TRBV12-4 to TRBJ1-1; D call uncertain. This CDR3 has 13 amino acids. Trimming took off 3 bases at V and 6 bases at J, with 11 bases between the two ends. CDR3 coding DNA: TGTGCCAGCAGTTTGATATTGGCAGCTGAAGCTTTCTTT. Translation: CASSLILAAEAFF.

This CDR3 is CASSVGAGYEQYF. The CDR3, as DNA: TGTGCCAGCAGCGTAGGGGCAGGGTACGAGCAGTACTTC. The rearrangement uses TRBV9 and TRBJ2-7; D is possibly TRBD1 (5 bases). CDR3 length: 13 residues. The germline V and J ends were trimmed by 0 bases and 4 bases, with 8 bases remaining between them. Germline V gives CDR1 SGDLS, CDR2 YYNGEE. Full variable domain (remainder filled in from reference TRBV9 and TRBJ2-7): DSGVTQTPKHLITATGQRVTLRCSPRSGDLSVYWYQQSLDQGLQFLIQYYNGEERAKGNILERFSAQQFPDLHSELNLSSLELGDSALYFCASSVGAGYEQYFGPGTRLTVT.

The chain joins TRBV27 to TRBJ2-6, with D possibly matching TRBD1 (6 bases). V gave up 0 bases and J gave up 0 bases, with 15 bases separating them. The CDR3 consists of 19 residues. Germline V gives CDR1 MNHEY, CDR2 SMNVEV (reference sequence). In nucleotides, the CDR3 is TGTGCCAGCAGTTTATCTCGGACAGCCACATACTCTGGGGCCAACGTCCTGACTTTC. It codes for CASSLSRTATYSGANVLTF.

The V and J genes are TRBV5-8 and TRBJ2-3; no clear D. With 1 base removed from V and 2 bases from J, the gap between germline ends came to 11 bases. The CDR3 loop spans 15 amino acids. Germline lookup yields CDR1 SGHTS and CDR2 YDEGEE. As DNA, the CDR3 is TGTGCCAGCAGCTTGCAGAACACAAACACAGATACGCAGTATTTT. Its translation is CASSLQNTNTDTQYF.

The chain recombines TRBV5-1 with TRBJ2-5; no firm D call. Germline V CDR1 and CDR2: SGHRS, YFSETQ. Trimming stripped 0 bases from V and 5 bases from J, with 11 bases between. There are 14 residues in the CDR3. DNA of the CDR3: TGCGCCAGCAGCTTGGATGCAGCCGGGGAGACCCAGTACTTC. Amino acids: CASSLDAAGETQYF.

The chain combines TRBV29-1 with TRBJ1-2; 8 bases are a match to TRBD1. The CDR3 length is 19 residues. Unmatched junction bases numbered 17, after V lost 2 bases and J lost 0 bases. The germline CDR1 and CDR2 sequences are SQVTM and ANQGSEA. The CDR3 coding sequence is TGCAGCGTTGAATCACCCCCGGACAGGGTAGCCCCAACTAACTATGGCTACACCTTC. This codes for CSVESPPDRVAPTNYGYTF.

This chain uses TRBV7-9 with TRBJ2-7; tentative D call: TRBD2 (5 bases). The CDR3 loop spans 16 amino acids. Between the trimmed V and J ends, which lost 6 bases and 3 bases, there was a span of 21 bases. The germline V gene encodes CDR1 SEHNR and CDR2 FQNEAQ (reference sequence). CDR3 protein: CASRLSRGLGFYEQYF. The DNA for the CDR3 is TGTGCCAGCAGGTTATCTAGAGGGCTCGGTTTCTACGAGCAGTACTTC.

The V call is TRBV7-2, the J call TRBJ2-7; D possibly corresponds to TRBD2 (7 bases). Germline V gene sequence: CDR1 SGHTA, CDR2 FQGNSA. Trimming pared 5 bases from V and 5 bases from J, leaving 16 bases between. This CDR3 has 14 residues. This CDR3 reads CASSRARGANEQYF. DNA for the CDR3: TGTGCCAGCAGCAGAGCCCGGGGGGCCAACGAGCAGTACTTC. Drawing the rest from reference TRBV7-2 and TRBJ2-7, the complete variable domain is GAGVSQSPSNKVTEKGKDVELRCDPISGHTALYWYRQSLGQGLEFLIYFQGNSAPDKSGLPSDRFSAERTGGSVSTLTIQRTQQEDSAVYLCASSRARGANEQYFGPGTRLTVT.

The chain recombines TRBV4-1 with TRBJ1-2; no definite D call. Germline V lookup: CDR1 MGHRA, CDR2 YSYEKL. CDR3 size: 15 residues. V was shortened by 1 base and J by 0 bases, with 9 bases between the two germline ends. CDR3 residues: CASSQVSEANYGYTF. The CDR3 bases are TGCGCCAGCAGCCAAGTGAGTGAGGCTAACTATGGCTACACCTTC.

V is TRBV19 and J is TRBJ1-4; the D is unclear. This CDR3 region has 12 residues. Germline assignment: CDR1 LNHDA and CDR2 SQIVND (reference sequence). The V end was cut by 5 bases, the J end by 4 bases, with 5 bases between. CDR3 amino acids: CASSLINEKLFF. For the CDR3, the DNA is TGTGCCAGTAGTCTAATTAATGAAAAACTGTTTTTT.

The chain joins TRBV19 to TRBJ2-2, with 7 positions matching TRBD2. The CDR3 totals 12 residues. The V gene end was trimmed by 6 bases and the J gene end by 6 bases; junction bases not matched to a gene: 1. CDR1 is LNHDA, CDR2 SQIVND, per germline (reference sequence). In nucleotides, the CDR3 is TGTGCCAGTAGCGCGGGGGCCGGGGAGCTGTTTTTT. Its protein product is CASSAGAGELFF.

The gene calls are TRBV21-1 and TRBJ2-7; TRBD1 is the table's D call and was not checked against the DNA. TRBV21-1 is flagged as a pseudogene. This CDR3 is 13 amino acids long. The CDR3 DNA follows: TGTGCCAGCAGCCTCGGACAGACCTACGAGCAGTACTTC. It specifies CASSLGQTYEQYF.